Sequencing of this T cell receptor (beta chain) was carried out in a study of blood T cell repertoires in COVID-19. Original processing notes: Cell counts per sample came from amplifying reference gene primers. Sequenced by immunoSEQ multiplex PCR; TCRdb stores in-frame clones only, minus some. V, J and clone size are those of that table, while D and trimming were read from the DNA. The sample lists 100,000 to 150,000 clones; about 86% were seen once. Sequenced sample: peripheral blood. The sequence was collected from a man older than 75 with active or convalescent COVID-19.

The CDR3 nucleotides read TGTGCCAGCAGCTACCTACTAGATACGCAGTATTTT. It encodes CASSYLLDTQYF. V gene TRBV5-8 combines with J gene TRBJ2-3, with D hard to call. The V end lost 3 bases, the J end lost 5 bases, and 7 bases lay between the germline ends. The CDR3 length is 12 residues. Germline assignment: CDR1 SGHTS and CDR2 YDEGEE.